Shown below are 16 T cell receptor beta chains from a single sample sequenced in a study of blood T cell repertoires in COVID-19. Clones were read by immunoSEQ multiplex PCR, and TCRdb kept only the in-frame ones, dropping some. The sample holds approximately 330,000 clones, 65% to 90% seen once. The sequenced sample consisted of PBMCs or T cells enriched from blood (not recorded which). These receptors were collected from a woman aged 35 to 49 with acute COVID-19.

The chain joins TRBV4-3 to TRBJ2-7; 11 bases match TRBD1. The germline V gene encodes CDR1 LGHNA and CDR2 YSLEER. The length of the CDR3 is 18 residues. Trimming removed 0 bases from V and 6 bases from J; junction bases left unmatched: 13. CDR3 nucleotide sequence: TGCGCCAGCAGCCAAGAACTCGCCGGACAGGGGGCTTTAGGCGAGCAGTACTTC. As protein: CASSQELAGQGALGEQYF.

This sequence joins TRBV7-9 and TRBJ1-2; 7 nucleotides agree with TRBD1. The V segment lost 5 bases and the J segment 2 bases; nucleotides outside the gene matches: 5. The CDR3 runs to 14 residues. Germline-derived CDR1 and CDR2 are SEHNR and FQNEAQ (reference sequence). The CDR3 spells CASSLRDRNYGYTF. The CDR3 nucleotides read TGTGCCAGCAGCCTCCGGGACAGAAACTATGGCTACACCTTC.

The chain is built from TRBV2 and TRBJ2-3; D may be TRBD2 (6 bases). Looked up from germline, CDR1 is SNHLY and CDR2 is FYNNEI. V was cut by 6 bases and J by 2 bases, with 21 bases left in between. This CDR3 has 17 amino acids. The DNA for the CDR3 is TGTGCCAGCAGATACCCGTTGCGGGGCCCGACCACAGATACGCAGTATTTT. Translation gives CASRYPLRGPTTDTQYF.

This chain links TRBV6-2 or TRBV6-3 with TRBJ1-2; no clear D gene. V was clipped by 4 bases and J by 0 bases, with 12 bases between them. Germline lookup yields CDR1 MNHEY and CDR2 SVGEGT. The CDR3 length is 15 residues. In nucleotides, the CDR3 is TGTGCCAGCAGTTTCCCCGACCGGGCTAACTATGGCTACACCTTC. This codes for CASSFPDRANYGYTF.

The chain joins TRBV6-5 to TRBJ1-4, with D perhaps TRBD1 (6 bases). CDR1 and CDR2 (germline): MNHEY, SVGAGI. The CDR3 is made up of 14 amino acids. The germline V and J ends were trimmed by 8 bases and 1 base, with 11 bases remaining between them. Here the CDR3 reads CASGQTGTNEKLFF. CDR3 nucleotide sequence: TGTGCCAGCGGCCAGACAGGAACTAATGAAAAACTGTTTTTT.

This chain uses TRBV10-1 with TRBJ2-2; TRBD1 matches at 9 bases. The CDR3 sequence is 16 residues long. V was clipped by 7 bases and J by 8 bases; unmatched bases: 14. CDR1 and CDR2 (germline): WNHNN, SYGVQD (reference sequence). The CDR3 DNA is TGCGCCAGCATTGTGTGGGACAGGGCCTTCGGGGGGGAGCTGTTTTTT. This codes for CASIVWDRAFGGELFF.

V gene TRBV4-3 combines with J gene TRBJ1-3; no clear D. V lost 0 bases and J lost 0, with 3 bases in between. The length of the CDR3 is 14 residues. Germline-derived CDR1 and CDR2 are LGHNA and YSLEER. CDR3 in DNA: TGCGCCAGCAGCCAAGAATACTCTGGAAACACCATATATTTT. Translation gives CASSQEYSGNTIYF.

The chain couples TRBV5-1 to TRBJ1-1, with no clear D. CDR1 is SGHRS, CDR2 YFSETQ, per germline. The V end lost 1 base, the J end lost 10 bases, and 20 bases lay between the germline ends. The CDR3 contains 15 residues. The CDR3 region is CASSLSSDGGSGAFF. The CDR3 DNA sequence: TGCGCCAGCAGCTTGAGCAGTGATGGAGGGTCCGGAGCTTTCTTT.

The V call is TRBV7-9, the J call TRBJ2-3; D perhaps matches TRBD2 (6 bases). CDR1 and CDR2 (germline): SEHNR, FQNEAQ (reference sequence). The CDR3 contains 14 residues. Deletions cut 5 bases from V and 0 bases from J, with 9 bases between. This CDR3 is CASSRSGSTDTQYF. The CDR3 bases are TGTGCCAGCAGCCGAAGCGGGAGCACAGATACGCAGTATTTT.

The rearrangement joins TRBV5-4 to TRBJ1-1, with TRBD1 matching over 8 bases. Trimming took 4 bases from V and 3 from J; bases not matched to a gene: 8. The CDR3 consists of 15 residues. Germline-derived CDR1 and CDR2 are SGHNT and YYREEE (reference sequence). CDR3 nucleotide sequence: TGTGCCAGCAGCACACGGACAGGGAGTCACACTGAAGCTTTCTTT. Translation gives CASSTRTGSHTEAFF. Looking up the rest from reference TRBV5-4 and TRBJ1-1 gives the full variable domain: ETGVTQSPTHLIKTRGQQVTLRCSSQSGHNTVSWYQQALGQGPQFIFQYYREEENGRGNFPPRFSGLQFPNYSSELNVNALELDDSALYLCASSTRTGSHTEAFFGQGTRLTVV.

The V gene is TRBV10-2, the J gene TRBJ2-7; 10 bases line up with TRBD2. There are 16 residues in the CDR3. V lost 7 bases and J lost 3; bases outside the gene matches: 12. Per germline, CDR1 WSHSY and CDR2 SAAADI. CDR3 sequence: CASIGFGTSEFYEQYF. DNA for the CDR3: TGCGCCAGCATCGGTTTCGGGACTAGCGAGTTCTACGAGCAGTACTTC.

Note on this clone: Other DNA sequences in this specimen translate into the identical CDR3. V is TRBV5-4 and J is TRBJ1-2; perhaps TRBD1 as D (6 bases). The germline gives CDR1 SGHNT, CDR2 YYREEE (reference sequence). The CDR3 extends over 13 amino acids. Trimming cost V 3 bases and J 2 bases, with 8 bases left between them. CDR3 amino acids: CASSSTGNYGYTF. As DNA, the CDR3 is TGTGCCAGCAGCTCGACAGGCAACTATGGCTACACCTTC.

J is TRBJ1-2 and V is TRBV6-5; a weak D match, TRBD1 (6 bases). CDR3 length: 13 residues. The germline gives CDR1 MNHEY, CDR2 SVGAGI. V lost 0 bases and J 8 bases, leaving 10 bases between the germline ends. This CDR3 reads CASSYSTGLGYTF. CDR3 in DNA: TGTGCCAGCAGTTACTCTACAGGGCTCGGCTACACCTTC.

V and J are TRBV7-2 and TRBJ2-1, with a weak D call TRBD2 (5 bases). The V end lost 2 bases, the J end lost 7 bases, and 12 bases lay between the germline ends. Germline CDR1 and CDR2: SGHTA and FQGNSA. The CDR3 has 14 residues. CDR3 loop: CASSLRITGNEQFF. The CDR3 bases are TGTGCCAGCAGCTTAAGAATTACGGGGAATGAGCAGTTCTTC.

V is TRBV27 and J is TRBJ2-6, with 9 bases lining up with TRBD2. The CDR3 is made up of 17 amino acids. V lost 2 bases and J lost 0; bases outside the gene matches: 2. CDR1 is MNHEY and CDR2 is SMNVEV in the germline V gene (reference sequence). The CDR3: CASSLVAGDSGANVLTF. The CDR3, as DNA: TGTGCCAGCAGTTTAGTAGCGGGGGACTCTGGGGCCAACGTCCTGACTTTC.

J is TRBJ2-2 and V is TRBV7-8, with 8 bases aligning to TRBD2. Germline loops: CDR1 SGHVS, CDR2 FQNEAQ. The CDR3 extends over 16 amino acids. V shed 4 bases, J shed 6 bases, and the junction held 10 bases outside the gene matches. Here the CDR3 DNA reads TGTGCCAGCAGCTCCCAAAGCGGGAGTTTATCCGGGGAGCTGTTTTTT. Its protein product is CASSSQSGSLSGELFF.